This TCR beta chain comes out of a study of blood T cells in healthy people across ages. Study-wide context: About one barcoded TCR beta cDNA was captured per two T cells.

This clonotype came up a few times. Its cognate antigen is unknown. There were at least 5 micrograms of total RNA extracted from every sample. Regarding the study as a whole: Both naive CD4+ cell counts and diversity were greater in long-lived donors than in aged donors.

A second PCR, run for roughly 7 to 12 cycles, used a sample-barcoded 5' primer plus a J-beta primer mix. Each CDR3 protein is one row after TCRdb ran MiXCR on the 5' RACE reads. The sample includes around 1,800,000 distinct CDR3 sequences, about two fifths of them seen just once. V dropped 3 bases and J dropped 4; count of bases not matched to a gene: 3. The CDR3 totals 15 residues. From germline, CDR1 is MNHEY and CDR2 SMNVEV (reference sequence). The TCR originated in a human donor in good health. Material: blood. This chain joins TRBV27 and TRBJ2-3; TRBD1 matches at 11 bases. CDR3 nucleotide sequence: TGTGCCAGCAGTTTCGGGACAGGGGGGTCAGATACGCAGTATTTT. Translating gives CASSFGTGGSDTQYF.